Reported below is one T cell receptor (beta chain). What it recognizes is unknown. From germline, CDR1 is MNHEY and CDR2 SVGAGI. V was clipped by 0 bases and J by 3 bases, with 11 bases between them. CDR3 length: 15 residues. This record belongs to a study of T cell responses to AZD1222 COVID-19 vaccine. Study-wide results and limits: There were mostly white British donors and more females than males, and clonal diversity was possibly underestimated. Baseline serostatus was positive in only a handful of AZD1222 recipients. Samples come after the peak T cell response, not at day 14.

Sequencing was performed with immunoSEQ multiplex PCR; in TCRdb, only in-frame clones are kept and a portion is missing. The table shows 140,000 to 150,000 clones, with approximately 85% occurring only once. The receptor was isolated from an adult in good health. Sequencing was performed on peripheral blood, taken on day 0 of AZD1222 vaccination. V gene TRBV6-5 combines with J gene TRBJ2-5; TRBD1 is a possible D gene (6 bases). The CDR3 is CASSYSAGAEETQYF. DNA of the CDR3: TGTGCCAGCAGTTACTCGGCAGGGGCTGAAGAGACCCAGTACTTC.